The 11 T cell receptor beta chains below were found in one sample sequenced in a study of blood T cell repertoires in COVID-19. Measured with immunoSEQ multiplex PCR; TCRdb has only the in-frame clones, and not every one. There are 120,000 to 150,000 clones in the sample; approximately 87% occur only once, and approximately 9% lies in the top ten. Specimen: peripheral blood. These TCRs come from a woman aged 45-65 years with active or convalescent COVID-19.

This clone occurred once. The rearrangement joins TRBV19 to TRBJ2-3, with a tentative D call TRBD2 (6 bases). Germline assignment: CDR1 LNHDA and CDR2 SQIVND (reference sequence). Deletions cut 8 bases from V and 0 bases from J, with 15 bases between. The CDR3 length is 15 residues. The CDR3 DNA follows: TGTGCCAGTTCCCGCCTAGCGACAAGCACAGATACGCAGTATTTT. Its protein product is CASSRLATSTDTQYF.

The genes are TRBV2 and TRBJ1-4; D perhaps matches TRBD1 (6 bases). The CDR3 loop spans 14 amino acids. Germline V gives CDR1 SNHLY, CDR2 FYNNEI. The V end lost 6 bases, the J end lost 3 bases, and 11 bases lay between the germline ends. In DNA form, the CDR3 reads TGTGCCAGCAGGCCGGGACACCCTAATGAAAAACTGTTTTTT. Translating gives CASRPGHPNEKLFF.

The chain recombines TRBV3-1 (or the pseudogene TRBV3-2) with TRBJ2-7, with D tentatively TRBD1 (7 bases). V gave up 4 bases and J gave up 2 bases, with 15 bases separating them. The CDR3 has 15 amino acids. The germline gives CDR1 LGHDT, CDR2 YNNKEL (reference sequence). The CDR3 loop is CASSLEGQTAYEQYF. CDR3 sequence (DNA): TGTGCCAGCAGCCTGGAGGGACAGACAGCCTACGAGCAGTACTTC.

The rearrangement uses TRBV15 and TRBJ2-5, with 9 bases that match TRBD2. V trimming: 1 base; J trimming: 1 base; junction bases outside the gene matches: 4. The CDR3 length is 16 residues. Looked up from germline, CDR1 is LNHNV and CDR2 is YYDKDF (reference sequence). The chain's CDR3 is CATSRVGGGAQETQYF. CDR3 coding DNA: TGTGCCACCAGCAGAGTGGGCGGGGGGGCCCAAGAGACCCAGTACTTC.

V gene TRBV30 combines with J gene TRBJ1-3, with D uncertain. Trimming took off 0 bases at V and 0 bases at J, with 6 bases between the two ends. Germline loops: CDR1 GTSNPN, CDR2 SVGIG (reference sequence). The CDR3 loop spans 14 amino acids. The CDR3 spells CAWSVHSSGNTIYF. The CDR3 DNA sequence: TGTGCCTGGAGTGTACATTCCTCTGGAAACACCATATATTTT.

In its sample, this clone was seen a few times. The chain carries TRBV4-3 and TRBJ2-2; a weak D match, TRBD2 (6 bases). The CDR3 length is 19 residues. Germline values: CDR1 LGHNA, CDR2 YSLEER. V lost 0 bases and J lost 3, with 20 bases in between. This CDR3 is CASSQDGGMAGGYTGELFF. The CDR3 DNA reads as TGCGCCAGCAGCCAAGACGGGGGAATGGCGGGCGGATACACCGGGGAGCTGTTTTTT.

The chain carries TRBV5-1 and TRBJ1-2, with a possible D match to TRBD1 (6 bases). The CDR3 covers 13 residues. The germline V and J ends were trimmed by 3 bases and 8 bases, with 14 bases remaining between them. CDR1 is SGHRS, CDR2 YFSETQ, per germline. The CDR3: CASSYRGGEGYTF. As DNA, the CDR3 is TGCGCCAGCAGCTATAGAGGGGGAGAAGGCTACACCTTC. Full variable domain (outside the CDR3, taken from reference TRBV5-1 and TRBJ1-2): KAGVTQTPRYLIKTRGQQVTLSCSPISGHRSVSWYQQTPGQGLQFLFEYFSETQRNKGNFPGRFSGRQFSNSRSEMNVSTLELGDSALYLCASSYRGGEGYTFGSGTRLTVV.

V gene TRBV6-4 combines with J gene TRBJ1-4, with 7 bases matching TRBD1. This CDR3 spans 15 amino acids. V dropped 5 bases and J dropped 3; count of bases not matched to a gene: 6. Germline V gene lookup returns CDR1 MRHNA and CDR2 SNTAGT. CDR3 region: CASSPGGLANEKLFF. The CDR3 nucleotides are TGTGCCAGCAGTCCAGGGGGTTTGGCTAATGAAAAACTGTTTTTT.

This clone was seen just once. The J gene is TRBJ1-2, the V gene TRBV7-3, with 11 bases identical to TRBD1. The germline V gene has CDR1 SGHTA and CDR2 FQGTGA. V gave up 5 bases and J gave up 8 bases; unmatched junction bases: 10. The CDR3 consists of 15 residues. The CDR3 DNA reads TGTGCCAGCAGCCCCCGGACAGGGGGCGCAGGGGGCTACACCTTC. Translation: CASSPRTGGAGGYTF. The entire variable domain, with the rest obtained from reference TRBV7-3 and TRBJ1-2, is as follows: GAGVSQTPSNKVTEKGKYVELRCDPISGHTALYWYRQSLGQGPEFLIYFQGTGAADDSGLPNDRFFAVRPEGSVSTLKIQRTERGDSAVYLCASSPRTGGAGGYTFGSGTRLTVV.

The chain recombines TRBV7-8 with TRBJ1-5; no clear D. CDR1 is SGHVS and CDR2 is FQNEAQ in the germline V gene. The CDR3 has 16 amino acids. Trimming shortened V by 1 base and J by 4 bases, and 14 bases separated the two germline ends. In DNA, the CDR3 is TGTGCCAGCAGCTTAGTTGCGGGTTTGGGAAATCAGCCCCAGCATTTT. This sequence encodes CASSLVAGLGNQPQHF.

The rearrangement uses TRBV6-4 and TRBJ2-7; D possibly corresponds to TRBD2 (6 bases). The V gene's germline CDR1 is MRHNA and CDR2 SNTAGT. V was clipped by 6 bases and J by 1 base, with 16 bases between them. The CDR3 contains 15 residues. CDR3 residues: CASSPEAGGSYEQYF. The CDR3 DNA follows: TGTGCCAGCAGCCCCGAAGCGGGTGGATCCTACGAGCAGTACTTC.